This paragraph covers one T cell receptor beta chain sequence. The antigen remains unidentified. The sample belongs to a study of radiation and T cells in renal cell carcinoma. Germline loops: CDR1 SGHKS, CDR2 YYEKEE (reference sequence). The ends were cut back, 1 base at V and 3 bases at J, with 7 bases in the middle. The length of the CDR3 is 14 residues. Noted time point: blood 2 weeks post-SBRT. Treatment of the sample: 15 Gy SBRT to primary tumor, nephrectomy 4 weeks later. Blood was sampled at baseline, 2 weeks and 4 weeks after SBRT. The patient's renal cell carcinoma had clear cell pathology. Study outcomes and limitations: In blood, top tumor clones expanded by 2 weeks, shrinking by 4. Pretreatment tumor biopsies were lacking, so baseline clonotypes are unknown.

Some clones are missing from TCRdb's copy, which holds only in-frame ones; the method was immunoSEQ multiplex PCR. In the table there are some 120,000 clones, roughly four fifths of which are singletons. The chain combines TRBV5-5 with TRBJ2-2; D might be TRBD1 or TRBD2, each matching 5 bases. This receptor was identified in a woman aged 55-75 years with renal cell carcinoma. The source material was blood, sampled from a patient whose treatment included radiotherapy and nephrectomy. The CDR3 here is CASSLSGHTGELFF. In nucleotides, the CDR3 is TGTGCCAGCAGCTTGTCGGGGCACACCGGGGAGCTGTTTTTT. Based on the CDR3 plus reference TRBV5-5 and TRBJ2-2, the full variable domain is DAGVTQSPTHLIKTRGQQVTLRCSPISGHKSVSWYQQVLGQGPQFIFQYYEKEERGRGNFPDRFSARQFPNYSSELNVNALLLGDSALYLCASSLSGHTGELFFGEGSRLTVL.